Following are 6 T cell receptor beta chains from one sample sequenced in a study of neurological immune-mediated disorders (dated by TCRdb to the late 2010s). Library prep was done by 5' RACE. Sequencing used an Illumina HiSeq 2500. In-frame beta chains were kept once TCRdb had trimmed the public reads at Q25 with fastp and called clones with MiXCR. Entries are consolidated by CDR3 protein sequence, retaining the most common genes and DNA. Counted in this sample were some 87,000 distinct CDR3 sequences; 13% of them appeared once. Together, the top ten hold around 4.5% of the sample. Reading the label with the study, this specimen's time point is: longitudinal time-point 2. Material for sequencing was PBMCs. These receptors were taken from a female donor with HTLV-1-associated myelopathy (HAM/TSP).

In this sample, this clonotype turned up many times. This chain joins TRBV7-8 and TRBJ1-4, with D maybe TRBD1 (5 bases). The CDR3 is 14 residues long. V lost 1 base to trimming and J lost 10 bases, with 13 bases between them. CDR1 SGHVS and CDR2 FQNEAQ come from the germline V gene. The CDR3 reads CASSLDRLIGKLFF. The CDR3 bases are TGTGCCAGCAGCTTAGACAGGCTTATCGGAAAACTGTTTTTT. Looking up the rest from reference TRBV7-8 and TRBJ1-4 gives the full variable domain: GAGVSQSPRYKVAKRGQDVALRCDPISGHVSLFWYQQALGQGPEFLTYFQNEAQLDKSGLPSDRFFAERPEGSVSTLKIQRTQQEDSAVYLCASSLDRLIGKLFFGSGTQLSVL.

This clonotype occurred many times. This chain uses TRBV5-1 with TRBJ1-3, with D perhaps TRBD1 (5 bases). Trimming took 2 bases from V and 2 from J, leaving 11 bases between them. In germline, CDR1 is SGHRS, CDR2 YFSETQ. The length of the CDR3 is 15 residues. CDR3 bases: TGCGCCAGCAGCTTAATCAGGGAGCCTGGAAACACCATATATTTT. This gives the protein CASSLIREPGNTIYF.

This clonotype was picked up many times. The CDR3 region is CATRRRGLASGANVLTF. DNA for the CDR3: TGTGCCACACGCCGTCGGGGACTAGCTTCTGGGGCCAACGTCCTGACTTTC. The rearrangement joins TRBV2 to TRBJ2-6, with 9 bases lining up with TRBD2. Germline assignment: CDR1 SNHLY and CDR2 FYNNEI. The CDR3 loop spans 17 amino acids. After removal of 10 bases from V and 1 base from J, the junction contained 11 bases not matched to a gene.

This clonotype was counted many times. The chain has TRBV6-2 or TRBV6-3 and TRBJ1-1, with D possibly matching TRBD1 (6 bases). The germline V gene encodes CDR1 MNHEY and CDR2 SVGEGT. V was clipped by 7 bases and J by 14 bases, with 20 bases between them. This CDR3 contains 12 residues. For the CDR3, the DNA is TGTGCCAGCAATACCGGGACACGTCTAATCTTCTTT. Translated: CASNTGTRLIFF.

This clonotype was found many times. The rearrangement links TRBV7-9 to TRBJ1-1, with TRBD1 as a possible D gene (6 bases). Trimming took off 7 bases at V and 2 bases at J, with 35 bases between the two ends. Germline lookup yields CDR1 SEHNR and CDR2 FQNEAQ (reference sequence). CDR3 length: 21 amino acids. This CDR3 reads CASTHLLYSHGGARPNTEAFF. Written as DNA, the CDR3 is TGTGCCAGCACCCATCTCTTGTATTCTCATGGGGGGGCGCGTCCAAACACTGAAGCTTTCTTT.

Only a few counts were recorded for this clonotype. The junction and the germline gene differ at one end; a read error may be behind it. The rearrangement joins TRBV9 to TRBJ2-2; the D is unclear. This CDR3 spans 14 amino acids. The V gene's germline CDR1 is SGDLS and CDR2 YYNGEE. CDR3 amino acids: CANSVNIDTGELFF. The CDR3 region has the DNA TGTGCCAACAGCGTCAACATTGACACCGGGGAGCTGTTTTTT.